This T cell receptor beta chain was found in a study of cytomegalovirus exposure and HLA in healthy donors. Study-level points and caveats: The study labeled fewer than 200 TCR beta chains cytomegalovirus-associated. Sequencing likely produced, as an artifact, a cluster of highly shared sequence variants. Later examination showed HLA-associated TCR beta chains had greater clonal expansion than equally common others.

The PCR employed 60 Vbeta primers together with 13 Jbeta primers. Using immunoSEQ multiplex PCR, the repertoire was profiled, and TCRdb retains in-frame clones only, with some absent. In the table there are more than 110,000 clones, approximately 79% of which are singletons. Donors had nominal health at sampling but likely had unrecorded immune exposures. In its sample, this clone was seen a few times. Its antigen is not known. This CDR3 has 14 residues. Deletions cut 4 bases from V and 3 bases from J, with 13 bases between. Germline V CDR1 and CDR2: MDHEN, SYDVKM. The chain joins TRBV28 to TRBJ2-7; possibly TRBD1 for D (6 bases). The clonotype was recovered from a woman aged 45-65 years in good health and CMV-seropositive. The sequenced sample consisted of PBMCs. The CDR3 loop reads CASSSPGQYYEQYF. In DNA, the CDR3 is TGTGCCAGCAGTTCCCCGGGACAATACTACGAGCAGTACTTC.